The present TCR beta chain was sequenced within a study of blood T cell repertoires in COVID-19. Method: immunoSEQ multiplex PCR; TCRdb's copy keeps in-frame clones and lacks some. The table lists about 210,000 clones, around 82% of them singletons, with under 8.5% in the top ten. Per the germline V gene, CDR1 is MNHEY and CDR2 is SVGAGI. The CDR3 is 12 residues long. The V end lost 11 bases, the J end lost 5 bases, and 12 bases lay between the germline ends. This clone has just a few counts. The rearrangement links TRBV6-5 to TRBJ2-2, with D possibly TRBD2 on 5 matching bases. The sequencing input was peripheral blood. This clonotype was obtained from a woman between 70 and 85 years old with acute or convalescent COVID-19. The CDR3 DNA reads as TGTGCCGAAAGACGGGGTACCGGGGAGCTGTTTTTT. This gives the protein CAERRGTGELFF.